A single sample gave rise to the 8 T cell receptor beta chains below, sequenced in a study of cytomegalovirus exposure and HLA in healthy donors. It was with 60 Vbeta and 13 Jbeta primers that the PCR ran. The protocol was immunoSEQ multiplex PCR, while the TCRdb copy is restricted to in-frame clones and leaves out a portion. The sample holds under 200,000 clones; 62% are singletons and the top ten take about 2.9%. Source material: PBMCs. These receptors were taken from a man aged 40-55 years in good health and CMV-seronegative.

This clone was observed a handful of times. The V gene is TRBV7-9, the J gene TRBJ2-5, with 13 positions matching TRBD2. The J segment lost 4 bases and the V segment lost 5 bases, leaving 7 bases of the junction unmatched. The CDR3 covers 16 residues. Germline CDR1 is SEHNR and CDR2 is FQNEAQ (reference sequence). The CDR3 nucleotides read TGTGCCAGCAGCGTTGTACTAGCGGGAGGGCCAGAGACCCAGTACTTC. Encoded protein: CASSVVLAGGPETQYF.

The chain employs TRBV19 and TRBJ2-5, with 15 bases matching TRBD2. V lost 11 bases and J lost 0; bases outside the gene matches: 19. The CDR3 has 20 amino acids. Germline lookup yields CDR1 LNHDA and CDR2 SQIVND (reference sequence). The CDR3 protein is CAVRTLRTSGRGGDQETQYF. DNA for the CDR3: TGTGCCGTACGAACTCTAAGGACTAGCGGGAGGGGGGGTGACCAAGAGACCCAGTACTTC.

The DNA for the CDR3 is TGTGCCAGCAGCCGGACACGGAACCAGGGGAATGAAAAACTGTTTTTT. Amino acids: CASSRTRNQGNEKLFF. The V gene is TRBV9, the J gene TRBJ1-4; tentatively, D is TRBD1 (6 bases). Germline V gene data show CDR1 as SGDLS and CDR2 as YYNGEE. This CDR3 comprises 16 residues. The V end was cut by 4 bases, the J end by 5 bases, with 18 bases between.

The V and J genes are TRBV7-3 and TRBJ2-1; 15 bases align to TRBD2. This CDR3 is 16 amino acids long. Germline CDR1 SGHTA, CDR2 FQGTGA. The V segment lost 5 bases and the J segment 8 bases; nucleotides outside the gene matches: 7. CDR3 region: CASSPRGLAGGHEQFF. For the CDR3, the DNA is TGTGCCAGCAGCCCACGGGGACTAGCGGGAGGTCATGAGCAGTTCTTC.

This CDR3 reads CASSASPDRYEQYF. CDR3 coding DNA: TGTGCCAGCAGCGCGTCCCCGGACAGATACGAGCAGTACTTC. This chain joins TRBV9 and TRBJ2-5; possibly TRBD1 for D (6 bases). The J call is in doubt because the DNA end fits TRBJ2-7 better. Germline V CDR1 and CDR2: SGDLS, YYNGEE. This CDR3 region has 14 residues.

The chain couples TRBV5-4 to TRBJ1-1, with 7 bases identical to TRBD1. This CDR3 region has 15 residues. The germline CDR1 and CDR2 sequences are SGHNT and YYREEE (reference sequence). The junction had 5 bases not matched to a gene; V was cut back by 0 bases and J by 3 bases. The CDR3 coding sequence is TGTGCCAGCAGCTTGGACAGGGGTATAGACACTGAAGCTTTCTTT. Residues: CASSLDRGIDTEAFF.

V gene TRBV5-4 combines with J gene TRBJ2-3; perhaps TRBD2 as D (7 bases). Germline values: CDR1 SGHNT, CDR2 YYREEE (reference sequence). The CDR3 length is 17 residues. The germline V and J ends were trimmed by 5 bases and 4 bases, with 23 bases remaining between them. The CDR3 DNA reads as TGTGCCAGCAGATTTGGGGTGGGGGGGGCGGGCGCAGATACGCAGTATTTT. Translating gives CASRFGVGGAGADTQYF. Using reference TRBV5-4 and TRBJ2-3 for the parts outside the CDR3, the full variable domain is ETGVTQSPTHLIKTRGQQVTLRCSSQSGHNTVSWYQQALGQGPQFIFQYYREEENGRGNFPPRFSGLQFPNYSSELNVNALELDDSALYLCASRFGVGGAGADTQYFGPGTRLTVL.

The chain carries TRBV4-2 and TRBJ2-7; D gene unclear. The V gene's germline CDR1 is LGHNA and CDR2 YNFKEQ. The CDR3 loop spans 15 amino acids. Trimming removed 4 bases at V and 2 bases at J, with 15 bases between. CDR3 loop: CASSLSYLSPYEQYF. The CDR3 DNA reads TGTGCCAGCAGCCTCTCCTACCTAAGTCCCTACGAGCAGTACTTC.